This T cell receptor beta chain stems from a study of blood T cell repertoires in COVID-19 (dated by TCRdb to 2020 to 2021). With regard to the full study: Samples from collaborators originated in the United States, Italy and Spain and spanned both the acute and convalescent phases of COVID-19. The material from the prospective study consisted of cDNA or gDNA derived from T cells, B-cell-depleted T cells, or PBMCs. Deeply sampled blood TCRbeta repertoires from subjects exposed to, actively infected with, or recovered from COVID-19 were included in the dataset. A freely available public database, intended as a resource for researchers studying the immune response to SARS-CoV-2, is where the repertoires were released. Samples were obtained from the ongoing ImmuneRACE study (first 160 participants) and from some 1,300 subjects provided by 6 global collaborators. Nearly every sample came with metadata listing a de-identified subject ID, COVID-19 status, age in years and sex. HLA class I and class II types, where available, came from metadata supplied by the sample provider rather than from assay-based typing.

On this clone: This clone's antigen is unknown. No much larger clonotype is one base removed from it; base qualities were not supplied.

Another Seattle source contributed samples from volunteer blood donors who had recovered from COVID-19. Each collaborating institution followed its own protocols to collect whole blood in K2EDTA tubes. For TCRbeta analysis, collaborators shipped samples as frozen whole blood, isolated PBMCs, or DNA extracted from either of those sample types. Findings and caveats that apply to the study as a whole: Clinical and demographic metadata were provided uncurated, with the amount varying by source and participant.

TCRbeta CDR3 regions were amplified from genomic DNA using the immunoSEQ Assay, a bias-controlled multiplex PCR. The authors' analysis ran thus. The number of nucleated cells in each sample was estimated by amplification of reference gene primers within the assay. To quantify the absolute abundance of each unique TCRbeta CDR3 rearrangement, sequence reads were collapsed and filtered. For each sample, productive Simpson clonality was calculated as the square root of Simpson's diversity index across productive rearrangements. Drawn from immuneACCESS, this table holds only the in-frame rearrangements with V and J called that TCRdb kept. Clones are partly lost; checked studies trace under half to an unresolved V gene and leave the rest unexplained. D and trimming were read from the DNA, whereas the V and J calls and clone size are those reported in that table. This sample is represented by under 200,000 clones; roughly 90% of them were singletons. Under 5% of the sample lies in the top ten.

This receptor was obtained from a woman aged 55-69 years who had recovered from COVID-19. Sequencing was done on a sample of peripheral blood.

Here is the DNA: TGTGCCAGCACCAGGACAGTGCTTGGCAATCAGCCCCAGCATTTT. Its translation reads: CASTRTVLGNQPQHF. Rearrangement joined TRBV2 to TRBJ1-5; the D gene is perhaps TRBD1, from 6 matching bases. V is shortened by 7 bases, J by 2 bases, and the region joining them spans 15 bases. For CDR1 and CDR2, the germline V gene lists SNHLY and FYNNEI. From the cysteine through the phenylalanine, the CDR3 covers 15 amino acids. The kept DNA is CDR3 alone, 45 bases in frame from the first base.